This passage covers 20 T cell receptor beta chains from one sample sequenced in a study of blood T cell repertoires in COVID-19. TCRdb's table, derived via immunoSEQ multiplex PCR, lists solely in-frame clones and lacks some. This table has about 200,000 clones, about 88% appearing once. Sequenced sample: peripheral blood. The receptors stem from a man between 18 and 29 years old with active or convalescent COVID-19.

This rearrangement joins TRBV5-1 to TRBJ2-5; the D is unclear. CDR3 length: 14 residues. Trimming removed 0 bases from V and 1 base from J, with 7 bases in between. Germline loops: CDR1 SGHRS, CDR2 YFSETQ. The CDR3: CASSLDGSQETQYF. The CDR3 region has the DNA TGCGCCAGCAGCTTGGATGGCAGCCAAGAGACCCAGTACTTC.

This chain joins TRBV18 and TRBJ2-1, with a tentative D call TRBD2 (5 bases). The CDR3 loop spans 15 amino acids. Trimming shortened V by 3 bases and J by 1 base, and 10 bases separated the two germline ends. CDR1 and CDR2 from the germline V gene are KGHSH and LQKENI. CDR3 DNA sequence: TGTGCCAGCTCACCGGAGGAAAGGTCCTACAATGAGCAGTTCTTC. The encoded protein is CASSPEERSYNEQFF.

This clone was observed once. The V and J genes are TRBV27 and TRBJ2-5; 9 bases line up with TRBD1. Germline V gene lookup returns CDR1 MNHEY and CDR2 SMNVEV (reference sequence). The CDR3 consists of 18 residues. V gave up 1 base and J gave up 4 bases; unmatched junction bases: 13. The CDR3 spells CASSLYAGQGRSRETQYF. CDR3 coding DNA: TGTGCCAGCAGTTTATATGCGGGACAGGGTCGTTCGAGAGAGACCCAGTACTTC.

This clone is a singleton in its sample. The chain links TRBV2 to TRBJ1-3; D is uncertain. The CDR3 extends over 14 amino acids. Germline V gene lookup returns CDR1 SNHLY and CDR2 FYNNEI. V was cut by 6 bases and J by 0 bases, with 9 bases left in between. The CDR3 here is CASRNEGSGNTIYF. Here the CDR3 DNA reads TGTGCCAGCAGGAACGAGGGCTCTGGAAACACCATATATTTT. Supplemented by reference TRBV2 and TRBJ1-3, the full variable domain reads EPEVTQTPSHQVTQMGQEVILRCVPISNHLYFYWYRQILGQKVEFLVSFYNNEISEKSEIFDDQFSVERPDGSNFTLKIRSTKLEDSAMYFCASRNEGSGNTIYFGEGSWLTVV.

This chain joins TRBV2 and TRBJ2-6; D is ambiguous. The CDR3 covers 15 residues. V dropped 3 bases and J dropped 2 bases, with 8 bases sitting between them. Germline CDR1 and CDR2: SNHLY and FYNNEI. The CDR3 is CASSDRQTGANVLTF. In nucleotides, the CDR3 is TGTGCCAGCAGTGACAGGCAAACTGGGGCCAACGTCCTGACTTTC.

The V and J genes are TRBV19 and TRBJ2-7; D gene uncertain. The ends were cut back, 1 base at V and 6 bases at J, with 10 bases in the middle. The CDR3 consists of 13 residues. Germline lookup yields CDR1 LNHDA and CDR2 SQIVND (reference sequence). DNA of the CDR3: TGTGCCAGTAGTATAGCACCTATATCCGAGCAGTACTTC. As protein: CASSIAPISEQYF.

This clone was recorded many times. Relative to the germline gene, one junction end is altered; a read error may explain this. The chain recombines TRBV7-7 with TRBJ2-2; 7 bases match TRBD1. The germline gives CDR1 SSHAT, CDR2 FNYEAQ (reference sequence). This CDR3 comprises 16 residues. The CDR3 DNA reads as TGTGCTAGCAGCCCGGCCAGGACAGGGAACACCGGGGAGCTGTTTTTT. Its protein product is CASSPARTGNTGELFF.

The chain is built from TRBV2 and TRBJ1-2; 7 positions match TRBD1. Trimming took 5 bases from V and 7 from J; bases not matched to a gene: 16. The germline CDR1 and CDR2 sequences are SNHLY and FYNNEI. The CDR3 totals 16 residues. CDR3 nucleotides: TGTGCCAGCAGTTCCTACGGACAGGCTTCCCGATTTGGCTACACCTTC. Protein sequence: CASSSYGQASRFGYTF.

The gene calls are TRBV9 and TRBJ1-1; D unresolved. V was clipped by 0 bases and J by 7 bases, with 7 bases between them. There are 12 residues in the CDR3. In germline, CDR1 is SGDLS, CDR2 YYNGEE. The CDR3 spells CASSVASGEAFF. CDR3 nucleotide sequence: TGTGCCAGCAGCGTAGCGTCGGGTGAAGCTTTCTTT.

The rearrangement uses TRBV12-3 or TRBV12-4 and TRBJ2-1; 8 positions agree with TRBD2. The CDR3 runs to 13 residues. The ends lost 7 bases at V and 7 bases at J; junction bases unmatched: 6. The CDR3 DNA sequence: TGTGCCAGCACCCCGGGGGGGAGGAATGAGCAGTTCTTC. Protein: CASTPGGRNEQFF.

The chain recombines TRBV10-2 with TRBJ2-1; D perhaps matches TRBD2 (6 bases). This CDR3 comprises 15 residues. The germline gives CDR1 WSHSY, CDR2 SAAADI. Trimming shortened V by 0 bases and J by 4 bases, and 10 bases separated the two germline ends. The CDR3 here is CASSESGTLYNEQFF. DNA of the CDR3: TGCGCCAGCAGTGAGTCAGGGACTCTATACAATGAGCAGTTCTTC.

Turning to this clone: This sample includes further DNA sequences coding for the same CDR3. The V gene is TRBV9, the J gene TRBJ2-3; a weak D match, TRBD2 (6 bases). The CDR3 consists of 13 residues. Trimming cost V 2 bases and J 4 bases, with 8 bases left between them. Germline V CDR1 and CDR2: SGDLS, YYNGEE. The CDR3 is CASSVTGADTQYF. CDR3 DNA: TGTGCCAGCAGCGTCACGGGAGCAGATACGCAGTATTTT.

This clone was recorded many times. The chain employs TRBV5-5 and TRBJ1-6; possibly TRBD1 for D (6 bases). Germline CDR1 is SGHKS and CDR2 is YYEKEE (reference sequence). V lost 0 bases, J lost 9 bases, and 10 bases lay in between. This CDR3 has 14 residues. CDR3 sequence reads: CASSLDRVRSPLHF. CDR3 nucleotide sequence: TGTGCCAGCAGCTTGGACAGGGTCCGTTCACCCCTCCACTTT.

This rearrangement joins TRBV3-1 (or the pseudogene TRBV3-2) to TRBJ2-1, with 10 bases identical to TRBD2. J was trimmed by 2 bases and V by 0 bases; bases with no gene match: 4. The CDR3 has 17 residues. In germline, CDR1 is LGHDT, CDR2 YNNKEL (reference sequence). The CDR3 is CASSQDGAGGPYNEQFF. CDR3 in DNA: TGTGCCAGCAGCCAAGACGGAGCGGGGGGGCCCTACAATGAGCAGTTCTTC.

The chain employs TRBV7-2 and TRBJ2-3; TRBD2 agrees at 8 bases. The CDR3 spans 15 residues. Germline CDR1 is SGHTA and CDR2 is FQGNSA. Trimming took 1 base from V and 4 from J; bases not matched to a gene: 4. This CDR3 is CASSLVRTSPDTQYF. DNA for the CDR3: TGTGCCAGCAGCTTAGTCCGGACTAGCCCAGATACGCAGTATTTT.

CDR3 in DNA: TGTGCCAGCAGCTCCACCCTGGGGGCCGGGGAAGAGACCCAGTACTTC. It specifies CASSSTLGAGEETQYF. The chain links TRBV3-1 (or the pseudogene TRBV3-2) to TRBJ2-5, with D perhaps matching TRBD1 (6 bases). CDR1 and CDR2 (germline): LGHDT, YNNKEL (reference sequence). The V and J ends lost 5 bases and 3 bases respectively, with 19 bases between them. The CDR3 is made up of 16 amino acids.

The V and J genes are TRBV18 and TRBJ1-5; no firm D call. Trimming left V 6 bases short and J 5 bases short, with 11 bases between. Germline V gene sequence: CDR1 KGHSH, CDR2 LQKENI. The CDR3 runs 13 residues. CDR3 coding DNA: TGTGCCAGCTCCCAAGCTTCGGATCAGCCCCAGCATTTT. Translation: CASSQASDQPQHF.

The chain couples TRBV6-5 to TRBJ1-2; 7 nucleotides agree with TRBD1. The V gene end was trimmed by 2 bases and the J gene end by 2 bases; junction bases not matched to a gene: 5. This CDR3 has 15 residues. Germline-derived CDR1 and CDR2 are MNHEY and SVGAGI. CDR3 nucleotides: TGTGCCAGCAGTTACATCAGGGGGAGGAACTATGGCTACACCTTC. It encodes CASSYIRGRNYGYTF.

The gene calls are TRBV16 and TRBJ1-5; no reliable D call. CDR3 length equals 16 residues. V was shortened by 2 bases and J by 7 bases, with 18 bases between the two germline ends. Germline CDR1 and CDR2: KGHSY and FQNENV. The CDR3 bases are TGTGCCAGCAGCCAACTCCCCTCGGGGTTGGGGCAGCCCCAGCATTTT. Translation: CASSQLPSGLGQPQHF.

The table lists this clone with a count of one. The chain joins TRBV27 to TRBJ2-7; 11 nucleotides agree with TRBD2. Germline CDR1 reads MNHEY; CDR2 reads SMNVEV (reference sequence). The CDR3 runs 15 residues. V was clipped by 6 bases and J by 1 base; unmatched bases: 5. CDR3 region: CASRKSSGGSYEQYF. CDR3 in DNA: TGTGCCAGCAGGAAGTCTAGCGGGGGGTCCTACGAGCAGTACTTC.